Listed below are T cell receptor beta chains from one sample, sequenced in a study of graft-versus-host responses after intestinal transplantation. Sequenced by immunoSEQ multiplex PCR; TCRdb stores in-frame clones only, minus some. There are more than 85,000 clones in the sample; about 94% occur only once, and 0.4% to 0.55% lies in the top ten. Which antigens these TCRs recognize remains unknown. The material sequenced was unstimulated CD8+ T cells sorted from spleen or lymph node cells, taken before intestinal transplant. These receptors originate from a human donor who received an intestinal transplant. Both conserved end residues are part of each CDR3. The D gene is left open where the match is weak. Not every row has a clone size; where given, it reads once, few, many or a size class.

clone_size j_call v_call d_call cdr3_aa cdr3_nt
. TRBJ2-7 TRBV28 TRBD2 CASSLQRAGGWDEQYF TGTGCCAGCAGTTTACAGAGAGCGGGAGGATGGGACGAGCAGTACTTC
. TRBJ1-1 TRBV28 . CASSLSRRGTEAFF TGTGCCAGCAGTTTAAGTCGGCGAGGCACTGAAGCTTTCTTT
. TRBJ1-2 TRBV7-9 . CASRRDRMGGYTF TGTGCCAGCAGAAGAGACAGGATGGGTGGCTACACCTTC
. TRBJ2-7 TRBV11-2 . CASSYLGRGDEQYF TGTGCCAGCAGCTATTTGGGGCGCGGCGACGAGCAGTACTTC
. TRBJ2-2 TRBV25-1 . CASSGPDYTGELFF TGTGCCAGCAGTGGCCCCGATTACACCGGGGAGCTGTTTTTT
. TRBJ2-2 TRBV27 TRBD1 CASSTPGQGNTGELFF TGTGCCAGCAGTACCCCGGGACAGGGGAACACCGGGGAGCTGTTTTTT
. TRBJ2-7 TRBV2 . CASPAAGGSYEQYF TGTGCCAGCCCGGCCGCAGGAGGCTCCTACGAGCAGTACTTC
. TRBJ1-5 TRBV15 TRBD1 CATSRVGQGAFQPQHF TGTGCCACCAGCAGAGTAGGACAGGGGGCCTTTCAGCCCCAGCATTTT
once TRBJ2-1 TRBV21-1 . CASTPFTTSGRWYEQFF TGTGCCAGCACACCCTTTACCACTAGCGGGAGATGGTATGAGCAGTTCTTC
. TRBJ2-7 TRBV11-2 TRBD1 CASSYTGTGFPYEQYF TGTGCCAGCAGTTACACCGGGACAGGCTTCCCCTACGAGCAGTACTTC
. TRBJ2-2 TRBV7-6 TRBD2 CASSLGSGRAARNTGELFF TGTGCCAGCAGCTTAGGTAGCGGGAGGGCCGCCAGGAACACCGGGGAGCTGTTTTTT
. TRBJ1-5 TRBV27 . CASSFWGQPQHF TGTGCCAGCAGTTTCTGGGGTCAGCCCCAGCATTTT
. TRBJ1-2 TRBV27 TRBD1 CASSLDWRTGYGYTF TGTGCCAGCAGTTTGGATTGGCGGACAGGCTATGGCTACACCTTC
. TRBJ2-5 TRBV9 TRBD2 CASSVEAGAETQYF TGTGCCAGCAGCGTAGAGGCGGGAGCGGAGACCCAGTACTTC
. TRBJ2-5 TRBV27 . CASSGIVGGAGETQYF TGTGCCAGCAGTGGTATAGTTGGGGGGGCGGGAGAGACCCAGTACTTC
once TRBJ2-7 TRBV6-5 TRBD2 CASTGGSSYEQYF TGTGCCAGCACCGGGGGGAGCTCCTACGAGCAGTACTTC
. TRBJ2-7 TRBV2 TRBD2 CASSETSGSYEQYF TGTGCCAGCAGTGAGACTAGCGGGAGTTACGAGCAGTACTTC
. TRBJ2-2 TRBV7-6 TRBD2 CASSLGLAGAGTGELFF TGTGCCAGCAGCTTAGGCCTAGCGGGGGCGGGCACCGGGGAGCTGTTTTTT
. TRBJ1-1 TRBV5-8 . CASSLVTGLNTEAFF TGTGCCAGCAGCTTGGTTACGGGCTTGAACACTGAAGCTTTCTTT
. TRBJ2-3 TRBV21-1 . CASSNGLAGSTDTQYF TGTGCCAGCAGCAACGGGCTAGCGGGTAGCACAGATACGCAGTATTTT
. TRBJ2-7 TRBV4-2 . CASSQWRGPAYEQYF TGTGCCAGCAGCCAGTGGAGAGGGCCTGCCTACGAGCAGTACTTC
few TRBJ2-7 TRBV5-6 . CASSSGHEQYF TGTGCCAGCAGCTCGGGGCACGAGCAGTACTTC
. TRBJ1-5 TRBV10-3 TRBD1 CAIRGDRDQPQHF TGTGCCATCAGGGGGGACAGGGATCAGCCCCAGCATTTT
. TRBJ2-5 TRBV5-1 TRBD1 CASSPGRQGQETQYF TGCGCCAGCAGCCCGGGACGACAGGGACAAGAGACCCAGTACTTC
. TRBJ2-2 TRBV6-1 . CASSLELSNTGELFF TGTGCCAGCAGCCTCGAGTTGTCCAACACCGGGGAGCTGTTTTTT
. TRBJ1-1 TRBV9 . CASSIGQTGTEAFF TGTGCCAGCAGCATCGGACAGACTGGCACTGAAGCTTTCTTT
. TRBJ2-4 TRBV19 . CASSYYGGDIQYF TGTGCCAGTAGCTACTATGGAGGTGACATTCAGTACTTC
. TRBJ2-1 TRBV7-9 TRBD1 CASSLARDRDRERNEQFF TGTGCCAGCAGCTTAGCTCGGGACCGGGACAGGGAACGCAATGAGCAGTTCTTC
. TRBJ2-2 TRBV19 . CAARQVTGELFF TGTGCCGCGAGACAGGTCACCGGGGAGCTGTTTTTT
. TRBJ1-5 TRBV7-9 . CASSQGGENQPQHF TGTGCCAGCAGCCAAGGGGGGGAAAATCAGCCCCAGCATTTT
once TRBJ2-1 TRBV2 TRBD2 CASSGAGPVLAGVAEQFF TGTGCCAGCAGTGGAGCGGGCCCGGTACTAGCGGGAGTGGCTGAGCAGTTCTTC
. TRBJ2-2 TRBV25-1 . CASSEEPGMPGELFF TGTGCCAGCAGTGAAGAACCAGGGATGCCCGGGGAGCTGTTTTTT
. TRBJ2-1 TRBV30 TRBD2 CAWAASGYNEQFF TGTGCCTGGGCTGCTAGCGGTTACAATGAGCAGTTCTTC
. TRBJ2-1 TRBV5-1 . CASSRGSQYNEQFF TGCGCCAGCTCTCGGGGGTCCCAGTACAATGAGCAGTTCTTC
. TRBJ1-2 TRBV5-1 . CASSWAGVYGYTF TGCGCCAGCAGTTGGGCAGGGGTTTACGGCTACACCTTC
. TRBJ2-3 TRBV27 . CASSFSGSTDTQYF TGTGCCAGCAGTTTCAGCGGGAGCACAGATACGCAGTATTTT
. TRBJ1-5 TRBV13 TRBD1 CASSRGQVRQPQHF TGTGCCAGCAGCCGGGGACAGGTCCGTCAGCCCCAGCATTTT
. TRBJ2-7 TRBV13 . CASSDRGVGYEQYF TGTGCCAGCAGCGATCGAGGAGTGGGCTACGAGCAGTACTTC
. TRBJ1-2 TRBV19 . CASSIMVRDVSGYTF TGTGCCAGTAGTATAATGGTAAGGGATGTGAGCGGCTACACCTTC
. TRBJ2-7 TRBV11-2 TRBD2 CASSAASGPYEQYF TGTGCCAGCAGCGCCGCTAGCGGTCCCTACGAGCAGTACTTC
. TRBJ1-2 TRBV11-2 . CASSLGGDYGYTF TGTGCCAGCAGCTTGGGAGGGGACTATGGCTACACCTTC
. TRBJ2-7 TRBV11-2 TRBD2 CASSSSNAREALYF TGTGCCAGCAGCTCTTCTAATGCGCGGGAGGCCCTGTACTTC
. TRBJ2-1 TRBV27 TRBD2 CASSFRGLAGVYPPNEQFF TGTGCCAGCAGTTTTCGGGGACTAGCGGGAGTGTACCCCCCCAATGAGCAGTTCTTC
. TRBJ1-5 TRBV19 . CASSIDGYSNQPQHF TGTGCCAGTAGTATAGACGGCTATAGCAATCAGCCCCAGCATTTT